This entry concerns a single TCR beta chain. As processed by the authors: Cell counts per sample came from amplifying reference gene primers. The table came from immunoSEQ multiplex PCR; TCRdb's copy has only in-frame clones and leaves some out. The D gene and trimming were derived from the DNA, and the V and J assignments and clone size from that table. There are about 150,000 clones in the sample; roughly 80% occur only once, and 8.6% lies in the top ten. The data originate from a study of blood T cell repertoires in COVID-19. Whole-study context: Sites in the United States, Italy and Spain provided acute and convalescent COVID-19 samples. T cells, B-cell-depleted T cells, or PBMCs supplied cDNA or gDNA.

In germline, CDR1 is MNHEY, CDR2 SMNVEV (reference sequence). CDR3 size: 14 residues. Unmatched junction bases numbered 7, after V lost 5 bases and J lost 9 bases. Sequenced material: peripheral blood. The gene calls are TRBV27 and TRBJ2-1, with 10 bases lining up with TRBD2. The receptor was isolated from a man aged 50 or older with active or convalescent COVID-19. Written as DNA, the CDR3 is TGTGCCAGCAGTCCACTTCTAGCGGGAGTTGAGCAGTTCTTC. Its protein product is CASSPLLAGVEQFF.